This T cell receptor (beta chain) was found in a study of neurological immune-mediated disorders. A single record per CDR3 protein comes from TCRdb applying MiXCR to the 5' RACE reads. The sample records more than 40,000 distinct CDR3 sequences, 1.9% being singletons. This clonotype was found many times. This CDR3 region has 20 residues. Germline V CDR1 and CDR2: DFQATT, SNEGSKA (reference sequence). V lost 0 bases to trimming and J lost 1 base; unmatched junction nucleotides: 10. This TCR came from a woman aged 40-49 years with multiple sclerosis. The V call is TRBV20-1, the J call TRBJ2-3; 16 nucleotides align to TRBD2. Sequenced: PBMCs. The CDR3: CSARDLVGTSGGAGTDTQYF. CDR3 nucleotide sequence: TGCAGTGCTAGAGATCTTGTGGGGACTAGCGGGGGGGCAGGCACAGATACGCAGTATTTT.